This T cell receptor beta chain was sequenced for a study of preoperative IRX-2 immunotherapy in early breast cancer. The CDR3 totals 16 residues. From germline, CDR1 is SGHTA and CDR2 FQGTGA. V gave up 2 bases and J gave up 0 bases, with 11 bases separating them. The treatment: preoperative locoregional IRX-2 cytokine immunotherapy. The assay was immunoSEQ multiplex PCR, and TCRdb's table has in-frame clones only and misses some. There are roughly 25,000 clones in the sample; approximately 95% occur only once, and around 15% lies in the top ten. The J gene is TRBJ2-1, the V gene TRBV7-3, with D unresolved. The receptor comes from a human donor with breast cancer. The source material was tumor tissue, sampled after IRX-2 immunotherapy. CDR3 in amino acids: CASSLHPWSSYNEQFF. CDR3 in DNA: TGTGCCAGCAGCTTACATCCCTGGAGCTCCTACAATGAGCAGTTCTTC.